The sequence of this TCR beta chain was determined in a study of CXCR3-negative and CXCR3-positive naive CD8 T cells. General study results and limits: Memory CD8+ T cell repertoires were far less diverse than both naive subsets.

The TRB libraries of cDNA were built by UMI-labeled 5' RACE. TCRdb re-called the 5' RACE reads and gives one entry per CDR3 protein, without DNA. The repertoire table contains 100,000 to 150,000 distinct CDR3 sequences. Cells that were CD45RO-CCR7+CD27+CD95- constituted naive CD8+ T cells. CDR3 length: 14 residues. Germline CDR1 is LNHNV and CDR2 is YYDKDF (reference sequence). Regarding this clonotype: The antigen is not known.

What was sequenced was naive CXCR3- CD8+ T cells from blood. Subset noted: CD45RO-CCR7+CD27+CD95- naive CD8+ T cells lacking CXCR3 (TNR3-). The receptor was derived from a human donor in good health. Some clones in this sample may be carry-over from other donors' samples. The V call is TRBV15, the J call TRBJ1-2. CDR3 in amino acids: CATSRDLADAGYTF.